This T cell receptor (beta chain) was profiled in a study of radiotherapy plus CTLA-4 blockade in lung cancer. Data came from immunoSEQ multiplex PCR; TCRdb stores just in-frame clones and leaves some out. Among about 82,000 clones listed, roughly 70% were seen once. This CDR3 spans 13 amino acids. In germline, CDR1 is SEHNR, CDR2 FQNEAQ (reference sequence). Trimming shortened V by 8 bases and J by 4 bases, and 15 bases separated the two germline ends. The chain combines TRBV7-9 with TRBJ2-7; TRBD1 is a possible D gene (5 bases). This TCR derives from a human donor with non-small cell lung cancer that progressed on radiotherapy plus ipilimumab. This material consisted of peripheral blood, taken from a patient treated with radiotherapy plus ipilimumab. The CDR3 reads CASEARDSYEQYF. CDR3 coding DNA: TGTGCCAGCGAGGCCAGGGATTCGTACGAGCAGTACTTC.